The clone carrying this T cell receptor (beta chain) was detected only a few times. What it recognizes is unknown. The data derive from a study of a mutant IDH1 vaccine in newly diagnosed glioma. Study context: Patients were started on vaccination 4-6 weeks after radiotherapy alone, or with temozolomide cycles. Patients had received radiotherapy, temozolomide, or both previously, most receiving both. Study-wide findings and caveats: Changes in top peripheral clonotypes did not appear linked to pseudoprogression.

Germline V gives CDR1 MGHRA, CDR2 YSYEKL. The CDR3 covers 15 residues. Trimming removed 4 bases at V and 1 base at J, with 14 bases between. Described time point: week 11, during vaccination. In every dose of vaccine, 300 ug of mutant IDH1 20-mer peptide was given alongside topical imiquimod. Patients carried new grade 3 or 4 IDH1-mutant astrocytomas lacking nuclear ATRX. Produced via immunoSEQ multiplex PCR; TCRdb's table is partial and in-frame only. The sample shows about 25,000 clones, just over 70% of them seen only once. Sequences were derived from peripheral blood mononuclear cells (PBMCs), sampled from a glioma patient whose treatment included an IDH1 peptide vaccine. The TCR was taken from a man younger than 35 with glioma. Some clones in this sample may be carry-over from other donors' samples. This chain links TRBV4-1 with TRBJ2-7, with D maybe TRBD2 (6 bases). The DNA for the CDR3 is TGCGCCAGCAGCCCGGAAGGAGGGATGTCCTACGAGCAGTACTTC. Translating it yields CASSPEGGMSYEQYF.